The 8 T cell receptor beta chains presented below share a single source sample, sequenced in a study of blood T cell repertoires in COVID-19. The repertoire was sequenced with immunoSEQ multiplex PCR; TCRdb's copy has only in-frame clones and lacks some. The sample records 220,000 or so clones, nearly 90% being singletons. Sequencing was carried out using PBMCs or T cells enriched from blood (not recorded which). The receptor source for this set is a man aged 25-45 years who had been exposed to COVID-19.

The gene calls are TRBV6-5 and TRBJ1-6; TRBD1 matches 7 bases. The ends lost 4 bases at V and 8 bases at J; junction bases unmatched: 8. CDR1 and CDR2 (germline): MNHEY, SVGAGI. The CDR3 runs to 15 residues. Here the CDR3 reads CASSWTGGYDSPLHF. CDR3 sequence (DNA): TGTGCCAGCAGTTGGACAGGAGGGTATGATTCACCCCTCCACTTT.

The chain links TRBV13 to TRBJ2-2; D is possibly TRBD1 (6 bases). The CDR3 sequence is 14 residues long. The V gene lost 2 bases and the J gene lost 3 bases, with 7 bases spanning the gap. Germline CDR1 is PRHDT and CDR2 is FYEKMQ (reference sequence). CDR3 DNA: TGTGCCAGCAGCTTAAGGACAGACACCGGGGAGCTGTTTTTT. Amino acids: CASSLRTDTGELFF.

The chain joins TRBV10-1 to TRBJ2-7, with 9 bases fitting TRBD1. This CDR3 spans 14 amino acids. The germline V gene has CDR1 WNHNN and CDR2 SYGVQD (reference sequence). V was clipped by 9 bases and J by 3 bases; unmatched bases: 9. This chain's CDR3 is CARDSTGGFYEQYF. The DNA of the CDR3 is TGCGCCAGGGACTCGACAGGGGGATTCTACGAGCAGTACTTC.

This rearrangement joins TRBV24-1 to TRBJ2-1; tentatively, D is TRBD2 (6 bases). This CDR3 is built from 14 residues. Trimming stripped 7 bases from V and 9 bases from J, with 18 bases between. Germline V gene data show CDR1 as KGHDR and CDR2 as SFDVKD. The CDR3 region is CATSTSKKGREQFF. The CDR3 DNA is TGTGCCACCAGCACTAGCAAGAAAGGGCGTGAGCAGTTCTTC.

The chain is built from TRBV9 and TRBJ2-2; D possibly corresponds to TRBD2 (5 bases). V was clipped by 3 bases and J by 9 bases, with 9 bases between them. The CDR3 covers 12 residues. Germline values: CDR1 SGDLS, CDR2 YYNGEE. The CDR3 DNA sequence: TGTGCCAGCAGCGGGAGGATAAGGGAGCTGTTTTTT. Translating it yields CASSGRIRELFF.

This clone came up once. The V call is TRBV6-5, the J call TRBJ1-4; D is possibly TRBD1 (5 bases). CDR1 and CDR2 (germline): MNHEY, SVGAGI. V was shortened by 5 bases and J by 7 bases, with 17 bases between the two germline ends. CDR3 length: 15 residues. CDR3 amino acids: CASSQFGGTGEKLFF. CDR3 bases: TGTGCCAGCAGTCAATTCGGAGGGACCGGTGAAAAACTGTTTTTT.

The chain is built from TRBV6-2 or TRBV6-3 and TRBJ1-1, with 7 bases that match TRBD1. V was pared by 4 bases and J by 0 bases, with 2 bases of the junction left unmatched. The germline V gene encodes CDR1 MNHEY and CDR2 SVGEGT. This CDR3 contains 14 residues. DNA for the CDR3: TGTGCCAGCAGTTGGACAGGCCTGAACACTGAAGCTTTCTTT. This encodes CASSWTGLNTEAFF.

This clone was recorded a few times. CDR3 nucleotides: TGTGCCAGCAGCACAACAGGGGGCGTAGGAAATGAGCAGTTCTTC. Protein product: CASSTTGGVGNEQFF. This chain links TRBV7-2 with TRBJ2-1; TRBD1 agrees at 9 bases. CDR1 and CDR2 (germline): SGHTA, FQGNSA. CDR3 length: 15 residues. Trimming cost V 5 bases and J 7 bases; bases outside gene matches: 9.